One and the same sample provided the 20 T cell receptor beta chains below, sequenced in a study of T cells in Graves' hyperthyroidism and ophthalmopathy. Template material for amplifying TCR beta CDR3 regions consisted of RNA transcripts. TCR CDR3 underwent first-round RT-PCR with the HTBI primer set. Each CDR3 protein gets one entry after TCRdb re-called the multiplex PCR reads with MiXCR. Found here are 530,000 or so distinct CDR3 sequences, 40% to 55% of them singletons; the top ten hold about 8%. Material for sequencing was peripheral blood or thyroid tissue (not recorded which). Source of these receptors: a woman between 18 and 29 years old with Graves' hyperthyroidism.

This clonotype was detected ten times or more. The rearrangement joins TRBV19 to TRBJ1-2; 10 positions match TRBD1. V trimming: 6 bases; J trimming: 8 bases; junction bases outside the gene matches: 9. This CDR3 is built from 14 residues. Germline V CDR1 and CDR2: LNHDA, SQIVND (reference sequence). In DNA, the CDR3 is TGTGCCAGTAGAGAATCGACAGGGGGCGCGGGCTACACCTTC. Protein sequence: CASRESTGGAGYTF.

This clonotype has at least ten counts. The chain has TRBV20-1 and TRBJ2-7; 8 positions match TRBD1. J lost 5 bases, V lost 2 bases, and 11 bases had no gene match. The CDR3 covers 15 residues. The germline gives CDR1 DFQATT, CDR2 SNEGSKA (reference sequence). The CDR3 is CSARSMGQGADEQYF. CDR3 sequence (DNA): TGCAGTGCTAGATCAATGGGGCAGGGGGCAGACGAGCAGTACTTC.

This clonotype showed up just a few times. This CDR3 reads CASSTRVAGGRHEHF. CDR3 in DNA: TGTGCCAGCAGCACCCGTGTGGCGGGAGGGCGGCACGAGCATTTT. This chain joins TRBV7-9 and TRBJ1-5; unclear D gene. The CDR3 is made up of 15 amino acids. Trimming left V 5 bases short and J 14 bases short, with 25 bases between. The germline V gene has CDR1 SEHNR and CDR2 FQNEAQ (reference sequence). Looking up the rest from reference TRBV7-9 and TRBJ1-5 gives the full variable domain: DTGVSQNPRHKITKRGQNVTFRCDPISEHNRLYWYRQTLGQGPEFLTYFQNEAQLEKSRLLSDRFSAERPKGSFSTLEIQRTEQGDSAMYLCASSTRVAGGRHEHFGDGTRLSIL.

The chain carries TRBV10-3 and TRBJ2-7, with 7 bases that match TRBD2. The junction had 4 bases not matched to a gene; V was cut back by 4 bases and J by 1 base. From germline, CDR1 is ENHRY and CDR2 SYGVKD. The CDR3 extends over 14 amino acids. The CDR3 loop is CAISGGRGSYEQYF. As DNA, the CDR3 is TGTGCCATCAGTGGCGGGAGAGGTTCCTACGAGCAGTACTTC.

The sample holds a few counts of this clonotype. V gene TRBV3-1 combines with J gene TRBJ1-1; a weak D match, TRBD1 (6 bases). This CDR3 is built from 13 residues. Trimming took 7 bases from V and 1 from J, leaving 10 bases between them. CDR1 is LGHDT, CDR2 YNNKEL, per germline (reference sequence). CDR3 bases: TGTGCCAGCACCACAGGGAGGAACACTGAAGCTTTCTTT. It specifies CASTTGRNTEAFF.

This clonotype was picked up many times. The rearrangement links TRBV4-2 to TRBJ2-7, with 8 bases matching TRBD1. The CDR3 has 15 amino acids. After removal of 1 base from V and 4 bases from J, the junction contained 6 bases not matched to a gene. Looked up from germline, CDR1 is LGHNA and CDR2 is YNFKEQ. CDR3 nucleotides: TGTGCCAGCAGCCAAGGTTCGCAGGGGGCGTACGAGCAGTACTTC. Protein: CASSQGSQGAYEQYF.

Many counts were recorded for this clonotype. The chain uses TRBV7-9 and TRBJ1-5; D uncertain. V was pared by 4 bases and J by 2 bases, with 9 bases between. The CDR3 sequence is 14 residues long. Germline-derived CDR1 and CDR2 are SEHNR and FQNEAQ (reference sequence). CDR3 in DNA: TGTGCCAGCAGCTCCATAGGAGGCAATCAGCCCCAGCATTTT. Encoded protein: CASSSIGGNQPQHF.

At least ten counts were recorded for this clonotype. CDR3 protein: CASSLAAGPTETQYF. The CDR3 DNA is TGCGCCAGCAGCTTGGCCGCAGGGCCCACGGAGACCCAGTACTTC. This chain links TRBV5-1 with TRBJ2-5, with D perhaps TRBD1 (5 bases). The CDR3 sequence is 15 residues long. Germline loops: CDR1 SGHRS, CDR2 YFSETQ. Trimming removed 0 bases from V and 5 bases from J, with 14 bases in between.

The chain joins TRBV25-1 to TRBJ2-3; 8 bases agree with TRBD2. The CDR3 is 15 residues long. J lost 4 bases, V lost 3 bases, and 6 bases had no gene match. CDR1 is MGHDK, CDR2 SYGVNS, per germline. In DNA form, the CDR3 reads TGTGCCAGCAGTGACCCAATTAGCGGGGCAGATACGCAGTATTTT. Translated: CASSDPISGADTQYF. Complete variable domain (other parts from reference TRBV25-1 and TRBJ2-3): EADIYQTPRYLVIGTGKKITLECSQTMGHDKMYWYQQDPGMELHLIHYSYGVNSTEKGDLSSESTVSRIRTEHFPLTLESARPSHTSQYLCASSDPISGADTQYFGPGTRLTVL.

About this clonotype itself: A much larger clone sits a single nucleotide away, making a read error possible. The CDR3 loop is CASSEVWNSPLHF. The CDR3 DNA reads as TGTGCCAGCAGTGAAGTGTGGAATTCACCCCTCCACTTT. The V gene is TRBV2, the J gene TRBJ1-6; D ambiguous. V shed 1 base and J shed 7 bases, with 5 bases lying between them. The V gene's germline CDR1 is SNHLY and CDR2 FYNNEI. The CDR3 totals 13 residues.

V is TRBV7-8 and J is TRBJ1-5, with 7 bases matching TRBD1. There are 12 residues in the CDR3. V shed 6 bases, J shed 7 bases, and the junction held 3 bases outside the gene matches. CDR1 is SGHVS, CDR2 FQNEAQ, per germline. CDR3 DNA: TGTGCCAGCAGGACAGGGCAGCAGCCCCAGCATTTT. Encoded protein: CASRTGQQPQHF.

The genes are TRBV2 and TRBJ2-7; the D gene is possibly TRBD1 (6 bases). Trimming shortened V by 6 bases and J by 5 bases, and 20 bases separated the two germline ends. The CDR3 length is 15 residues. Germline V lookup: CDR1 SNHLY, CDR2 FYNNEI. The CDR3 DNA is TGTGCCAGCAGCCCAAGTCCAGGGGTTTTGGACGAGCAGTACTTC. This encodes CASSPSPGVLDEQYF.

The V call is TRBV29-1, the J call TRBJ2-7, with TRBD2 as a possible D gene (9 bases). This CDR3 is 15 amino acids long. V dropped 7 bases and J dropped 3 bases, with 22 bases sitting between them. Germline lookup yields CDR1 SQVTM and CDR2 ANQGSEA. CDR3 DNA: TGCAGCGCCGCGGGACAGGCTAGCGGGAACTACGAGCAGTACTTC. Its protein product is CSAAGQASGNYEQYF.

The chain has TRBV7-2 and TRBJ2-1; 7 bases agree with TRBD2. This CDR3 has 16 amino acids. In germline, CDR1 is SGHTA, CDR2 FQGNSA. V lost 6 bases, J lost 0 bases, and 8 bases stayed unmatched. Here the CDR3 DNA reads TGTGCCAGCAGTCCAACTAGCGTTAGCTCCTACAATGAGCAGTTCTTC. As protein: CASSPTSVSSYNEQFF.

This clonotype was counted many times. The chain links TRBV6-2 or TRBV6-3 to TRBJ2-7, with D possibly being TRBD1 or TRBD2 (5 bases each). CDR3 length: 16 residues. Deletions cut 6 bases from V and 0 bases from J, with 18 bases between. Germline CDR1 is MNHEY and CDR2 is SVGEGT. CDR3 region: CASRTERGASSYEQYF. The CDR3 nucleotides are TGTGCCAGCAGAACGGAGAGGGGTGCGAGCTCCTACGAGCAGTACTTC.

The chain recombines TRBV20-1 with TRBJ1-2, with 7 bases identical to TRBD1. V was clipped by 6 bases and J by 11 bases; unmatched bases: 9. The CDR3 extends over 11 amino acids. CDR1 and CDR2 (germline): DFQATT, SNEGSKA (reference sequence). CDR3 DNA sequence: TGCAGTGCCCGACAGGGAAGGGGGTACACCTTC. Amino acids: CSARQGRGYTF.

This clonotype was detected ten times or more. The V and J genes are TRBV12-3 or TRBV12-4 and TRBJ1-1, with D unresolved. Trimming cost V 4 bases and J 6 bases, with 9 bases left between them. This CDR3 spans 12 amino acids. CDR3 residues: CASSWETPEAFF. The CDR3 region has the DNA TGTGCCAGCAGTTGGGAAACACCTGAAGCTTTCTTT.

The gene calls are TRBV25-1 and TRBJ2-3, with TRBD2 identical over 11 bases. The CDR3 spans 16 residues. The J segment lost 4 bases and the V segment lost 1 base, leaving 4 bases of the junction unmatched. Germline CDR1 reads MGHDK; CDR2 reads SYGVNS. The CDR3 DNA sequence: TGTGCCAGCAGTGAATCCGGGACTAGCGGTTCAGATACGCAGTATTTT. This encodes CASSESGTSGSDTQYF.

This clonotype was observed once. This CDR3 is CASSKEGDGYTF. The CDR3 coding sequence is TGTGCCAGCAGCAAAGAGGGGGATGGCTACACCTTC. The chain couples TRBV9 to TRBJ1-2; D is perhaps TRBD1 (6 bases). Deletions cut 4 bases from V and 6 bases from J, with 10 bases between. From germline, CDR1 is SGDLS and CDR2 YYNGEE. The CDR3 loop spans 12 amino acids.

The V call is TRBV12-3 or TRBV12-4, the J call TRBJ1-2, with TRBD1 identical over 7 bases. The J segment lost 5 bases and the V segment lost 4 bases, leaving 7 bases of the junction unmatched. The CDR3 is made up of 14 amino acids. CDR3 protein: CASSSDRVVYGYTF. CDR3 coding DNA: TGTGCCAGCAGTTCCGACAGGGTGGTGTATGGCTACACCTTC.